The 9 T cell receptor beta chains listed next were all sequenced from one sample in a study of identical twins. TCRdb fed the 5' RACE reads into MiXCR, producing one record per CDR3 protein. Of approximately 500,000 distinct CDR3 sequences in the sample, 20% to 25% were seen once. This sample was also put to use in a study of T cells expressing NK-cell markers.

Sequencing was done on a sample of CD4+ T cells sorted from blood. Receptor source: a woman under 30 in good health.

V gene TRBV10-3 combines with J gene TRBJ1-6; TRBD1 matches at 10 bases. Germline trimming cut 11 bases from V and 8 bases from J; bases unmatched to any gene: 6. In germline, CDR1 is ENHRY, CDR2 SYGVKD. The CDR3 contains 13 residues. CDR3 in DNA: TGTGCCTCCCGCGGGACAGGGGATTCACCCCTCCACTTT. Protein sequence: CASRGTGDSPLHF.

The chain has TRBV5-4 and TRBJ2-7; 8 bases are a match to TRBD1. This CDR3 is 15 amino acids long. Germline assignment: CDR1 SGHNT and CDR2 YYREEE (reference sequence). Trimming at V came to 0 bases and at J to 2 bases, leaving 4 bases not matched to a gene. Here the CDR3 reads CASSLGQGLTYEQYF. Written as DNA, the CDR3 is TGTGCCAGCAGCTTGGGACAGGGGCTAACCTACGAGCAGTACTTC.

This clonotype has just a few counts. The CDR3 spells CASSRPGQGAHEQYF. The CDR3 DNA follows: TGTGCCAGCAGCCGCCCGGGACAGGGGGCCCACGAGCAGTACTTC. The rearrangement joins TRBV5-5 to TRBJ2-7; the match to TRBD1 covers 12 bases. The germline V gene encodes CDR1 SGHKS and CDR2 YYEKEE (reference sequence). This CDR3 contains 15 residues. V shed 4 bases and J 5 bases; nucleotides not matched to a gene: 7.

V and J are TRBV5-5 and TRBJ2-1, with D hard to call. Between the trimmed V and J ends, which lost 5 bases and 9 bases, there was a span of 15 bases. The CDR3 is 13 amino acids. The germline gives CDR1 SGHKS, CDR2 YYEKEE (reference sequence). For the CDR3, the DNA is TGTGCCAGCAGTGTCAACCGCGGCAGTGAGCAGTTCTTC. The encoded protein is CASSVNRGSEQFF.

This clonotype was seen only a few times. The chain is built from TRBV12-3 or TRBV12-4 and TRBJ2-3; 10 bases match TRBD2. With V trimmed by 5 bases and J by 6 bases, 17 bases remained unmatched. The CDR3 is made up of 18 amino acids. The CDR3 region is CASSRPGTPSGRGDTQYF. CDR3 sequence (DNA): TGTGCCAGCAGTAGGCCCGGGACTCCCAGCGGGAGGGGTGATACGCAGTATTTT.

CDR3 amino acids: CASSRHRTGGFNEQFF. Written as DNA, the CDR3 is TGTGCCAGCAGCAGGCACCGGACAGGAGGGTTCAATGAGCAGTTCTTC. The chain links TRBV6-1 to TRBJ2-1; D possibly corresponds to TRBD1 (7 bases). This CDR3 contains 16 residues. With 6 bases removed from V and 6 bases from J, the gap between germline ends came to 21 bases. Germline assignment: CDR1 MNHNS and CDR2 SASEGT.

The V gene is TRBV29-1, the J gene TRBJ2-7; 8 bases match TRBD1. CDR3 length: 12 amino acids. Looked up from germline, CDR1 is SQVTM and CDR2 is ANQGSEA. Losses at the gene ends were 7 bases for V and 4 bases for J; bases not matched to a gene: 6. CDR3 residues: CSARQGRYEQYF. The CDR3 DNA follows: TGCAGCGCAAGACAGGGGCGATACGAGCAGTACTTC.

The J gene is TRBJ1-3, the V gene TRBV6-1, with 12 bases matching TRBD1. The J segment lost 2 bases and the V segment lost 7 bases, leaving 9 bases of the junction unmatched. The CDR3 has 17 residues. CDR1 is MNHNS and CDR2 is SASEGT in the germline V gene. CDR3 in DNA: TGTGCCAGCACCCGCGGGACAGGGGGCGCGACTGGAAACACCATATATTTT. Protein product: CASTRGTGGATGNTIYF.

The chain combines TRBV27 with TRBJ2-1, with 9 bases identical to TRBD2. Per the germline V gene, CDR1 is MNHEY and CDR2 is SMNVEV (reference sequence). V lost 2 bases to trimming and J lost 3 bases; unmatched junction nucleotides: 2. CDR3 length: 15 amino acids. The CDR3 sequence is CASSLQTSGYNEQFF. DNA for the CDR3: TGTGCCAGCAGTTTACAGACTAGCGGCTACAATGAGCAGTTCTTC.